This TCR beta chain was retrieved from a study of blood T cell repertoires in COVID-19 (TCRdb year 2020). Regarding the complete study: Samples covering the acute and convalescent phases of COVID-19 were provided by collaborators in the United States, Italy and Spain. Where available, HLA class I and class II types were taken from metadata supplied by the sample provider and were not determined by assay-based typing. Nearly every sample came with metadata listing a de-identified subject ID, COVID-19 status, age in years and sex. The material from the prospective study consisted of cDNA or gDNA derived from T cells, B-cell-depleted T cells, or PBMCs. Deeply sampled blood TCRbeta repertoires from subjects exposed to, actively infected with, or recovered from COVID-19 were included in the dataset. Samples were obtained from the ongoing ImmuneRACE study (first 160 participants) and from some 1,300 subjects provided by 6 global collaborators. The repertoires were released in a freely available public database intended as a resource for research on the immune response to SARS-CoV-2.

Broader findings and caveats from the paper: The amount of clinical and demographic metadata varied by source and participant and was provided uncurated.

TCRbeta CDR3 regions were amplified from genomic DNA by means of the immunoSEQ Assay, a bias-controlled multiplex PCR. The source study handled its data this way. The number of nucleated cells in each sample was estimated from the amplification of reference gene primers within the assay. To quantify the absolute abundance of each unique TCRbeta CDR3 rearrangement, sequence reads were collapsed and filtered. Productive Simpson clonality was computed per sample as the square root of Simpson's diversity index over productive rearrangements. TCRdb's version of the immuneACCESS table is confined to in-frame rearrangements and falls short of the full clone set. An unresolved V gene accounts for under half of the shortfall where checked; the remainder is of unknown origin. That table gives V, J and clone size, and the DNA gave D and trimming. Recorded for this sample are about 120,000 clones; around 80% of them occurred a single time. The biggest ten clones account for 3.5% to 4% of the sample.

With respect to this clone: This receptor's antigen is unknown. No base quality values were provided; no much bigger clone lies one nucleotide off.

CDR1 and CDR2, per the germline V gene, are SGHDT and YYEEEE. The CDR3 starts with the cysteine, ends with the phenylalanine, and has 14 residues. Only CDR3 DNA remains: 42 bases, in frame from the first base. Compared with germline, V lacks 4 bases and J lacks 5 bases; bases without a gene match: 8. Each collaborating institution followed its own protocols to collect whole blood in K2EDTA tubes. For TCRbeta analysis, collaborator samples were shipped as frozen whole blood, as isolated PBMCs, or as DNA extracted from either sample type. The clonotype comes from a woman between 45 and 65 years old with acute or convalescent COVID-19. Sequenced sample: peripheral blood. The chain is made from TRBV5-6 and TRBJ1-2, with TRBD1 identical over 7 junction bases. The CDR3 reads CASSRGQPPYGYTF. Here is the DNA: TGTGCCAGCAGCCGGGGACAGCCCCCATATGGCTACACCTTC.